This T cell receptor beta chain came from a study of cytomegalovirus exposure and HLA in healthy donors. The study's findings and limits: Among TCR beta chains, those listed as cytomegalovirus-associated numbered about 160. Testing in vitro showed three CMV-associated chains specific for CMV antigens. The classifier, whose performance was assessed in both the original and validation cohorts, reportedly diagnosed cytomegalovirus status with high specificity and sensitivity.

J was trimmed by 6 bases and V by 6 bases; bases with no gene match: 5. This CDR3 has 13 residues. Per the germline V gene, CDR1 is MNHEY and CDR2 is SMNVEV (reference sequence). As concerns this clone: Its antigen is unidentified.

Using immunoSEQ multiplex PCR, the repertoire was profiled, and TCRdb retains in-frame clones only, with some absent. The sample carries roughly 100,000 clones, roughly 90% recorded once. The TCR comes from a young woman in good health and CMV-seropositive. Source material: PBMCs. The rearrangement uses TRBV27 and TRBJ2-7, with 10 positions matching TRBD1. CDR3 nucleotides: TGTGCCAGCAGAGGGACAGGGGTTGGCGAGCAGTACTTC. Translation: CASRGTGVGEQYF.